These 23 T cell receptor beta chains originate from one sample sequenced in a study of Ad26.COV2.S vaccination and SARS-CoV-2 variants. Documented treatment: about 20 received Ad26.COV2.S at low or high dose, single or two shots; several received placebo; per-sample allocation not given. Vaccine and placebo recipients were sampled on day 63 after the first injection. Using immunoSEQ multiplex PCR, the repertoire was profiled, and TCRdb retains in-frame clones only, with some absent. This sample carries some 250,000 clones, 88% of them seen once, and the ten largest clones take about 10%. The source material was peripheral blood, sampled in a trial of Ad26.COV2.S vaccine versus placebo. All receptors derive from a person aged 18 to 59 who received the Ad26.COV2.S COVID-19 vaccine or a placebo.

This clone was observed a single time. The genes are TRBV19 and TRBJ2-5, with TRBD2 matching over 9 bases. The CDR3 totals 15 residues. CDR1 and CDR2 from the germline V gene are LNHDA and SQIVND (reference sequence). The junction had 10 bases not matched to a gene; V was cut back by 6 bases and J by 5 bases. The CDR3 protein is CASRFAGGQGETQYF. The CDR3 DNA sequence: TGTGCCAGTAGGTTTGCGGGAGGGCAGGGGGAGACCCAGTACTTC.

The CDR3 sequence: CASKADAGTGELFF. The CDR3, as DNA: TGCGCCAGCAAGGCGGACGCAGGCACCGGGGAGCTGTTTTTT. J is TRBJ2-2 and V is TRBV5-1; D is ambiguous. CDR1 is SGHRS and CDR2 is YFSETQ in the germline V gene. This CDR3 has 14 amino acids. V was shortened by 6 bases and J by 4 bases, with 13 bases between the two germline ends.

The chain combines TRBV28 with TRBJ2-3; D possibly corresponds to TRBD2 (5 bases). Germline V gene sequence: CDR1 MDHEN, CDR2 SYDVKM. V was pared by 7 bases and J by 0 bases, with 14 bases between. This CDR3 is built from 15 residues. CDR3 DNA: TGTGCCAGCATTAACGGTAGCGTTAGCACAGATACGCAGTATTTT. This gives the protein CASINGSVSTDTQYF.

This chain links TRBV7-2 with TRBJ2-3; the match to TRBD2 covers 8 bases. Germline lookup yields CDR1 SGHTA and CDR2 FQGNSA. The CDR3 is made up of 17 amino acids. The J segment lost 0 bases and the V segment lost 5 bases, leaving 10 bases of the junction unmatched. The CDR3 region has the DNA TGTGCCAGCAGCCCAAGGTTTAGCGGGGCTAGCACAGATACGCAGTATTTT. Translated, it gives CASSPRFSGASTDTQYF. Full variable domain (outside the CDR3, taken from reference TRBV7-2 and TRBJ2-3): GAGVSQSPSNKVTEKGKDVELRCDPISGHTALYWYRQSLGQGLEFLIYFQGNSAPDKSGLPSDRFSAERTGGSVSTLTIQRTQQEDSAVYLCASSPRFSGASTDTQYFGPGTRLTVL.

The chain joins TRBV27 to TRBJ2-2; D call uncertain. The CDR3 totals 15 residues. Trimming took 5 bases from V and 0 from J, leaving 10 bases between them. Germline-derived CDR1 and CDR2 are MNHEY and SMNVEV (reference sequence). The CDR3 here is CASSVTEANTGELFF. DNA of the CDR3: TGTGCCAGCAGTGTGACTGAGGCGAACACCGGGGAGCTGTTTTTT.

The chain joins TRBV6-4 to TRBJ1-1, with D possibly TRBD1 on 6 matching bases. Per the germline V gene, CDR1 is MRHNA and CDR2 is SNTAGT. The CDR3 loop spans 13 amino acids. Deletions cut 4 bases from V and 5 bases from J, with 11 bases between. The CDR3 spells CASSATGFTEAFF. DNA for the CDR3: TGTGCCAGCAGTGCTACAGGGTTTACTGAAGCTTTCTTT.

This chain links TRBV6-2 or TRBV6-3 with TRBJ2-1; no firm D call. Germline CDR1 and CDR2: MNHEY and SVGEGT. Trimming removed 4 bases from V and 6 bases from J, with 13 bases in between. This CDR3 is built from 14 residues. CDR3 DNA: TGTGCCAGCAGTTCAGGAGCTCCGGGCAATGAGCAGTTCTTC. The encoded protein is CASSSGAPGNEQFF.

This clone came up once. Other DNA sequences in this specimen translate into the identical CDR3. The gene calls are TRBV2 and TRBJ2-7; D is unclear. The germline V and J ends were trimmed by 4 bases and 3 bases, with 4 bases remaining between them. Germline V gene data show CDR1 as SNHLY and CDR2 as FYNNEI. The CDR3 is made up of 11 amino acids. The chain's CDR3 is CASSGVYEQYF. The CDR3 DNA sequence: TGTGCCAGCAGTGGTGTCTACGAGCAGTACTTC.

This clone occurred a few times. The V and J genes are TRBV7-2 and TRBJ2-7, with TRBD2 identical over 9 bases. The CDR3 is 15 amino acids. Trimming took 6 bases from V and 0 from J; bases not matched to a gene: 6. Per the germline V gene, CDR1 is SGHTA and CDR2 is FQGNSA. The CDR3: CASSPSGVSSYEQYF. The CDR3 coding sequence is TGTGCCAGCAGTCCTAGCGGGGTGAGCTCCTACGAGCAGTACTTC.

Only a few counts were recorded for this clone. The rearrangement uses TRBV6-4 and TRBJ1-6; TRBD1 agrees at 7 bases. The CDR3 is 14 amino acids. Germline values: CDR1 MRHNA, CDR2 SNTAGT. V trimming: 6 bases; J trimming: 3 bases; junction bases outside the gene matches: 2. The CDR3 nucleotides are TGTGCCAGCAGAGGGGACAGCTATAATTCACCCCTCCACTTT. The encoded protein is CASRGDSYNSPLHF.

This clone was seen more than once but under ten times. The chain couples TRBV10-3 to TRBJ1-2; TRBD1 might be the D (5 bases). V was cut by 0 bases and J by 8 bases, with 10 bases left in between. In germline, CDR1 is ENHRY, CDR2 SYGVKD. The CDR3 contains 13 residues. CDR3 sequence reads: CAISESNRRGYTF. CDR3 coding DNA: TGTGCCATCAGTGAGTCCAACAGGAGGGGCTACACCTTC.

The J gene is TRBJ2-7, the V gene TRBV10-3; D is perhaps TRBD2 (5 bases). Trimming took 6 bases from V and 6 from J, leaving 9 bases between them. The germline V gene encodes CDR1 ENHRY and CDR2 SYGVKD. This CDR3 spans 11 amino acids. CDR3 coding DNA: TGTGCCATCAGAGGACTGGGCGAGCAGTACTTC. Amino acids: CAIRGLGEQYF.

This chain connects TRBV19 to TRBJ2-1; D is possibly TRBD1 (6 bases). This CDR3 has 15 residues. V dropped 4 bases and J dropped 1 base, with 11 bases sitting between them. Germline lookup yields CDR1 LNHDA and CDR2 SQIVND (reference sequence). The CDR3 DNA sequence: TGTGCCAGTAGTACCGAGGGGGTATCCTACAATGAGCAGTTCTTC. Translated, it gives CASSTEGVSYNEQFF.

J is TRBJ1-2 and V is TRBV19; no definite D call. V lost 0 bases and J 3 bases, leaving 14 bases between the germline ends. Germline CDR1 reads LNHDA; CDR2 reads SQIVND (reference sequence). The CDR3 is made up of 16 amino acids. CDR3 in DNA: TGTGCCAGTAGTATAGATCTTCAGATAGAGGACTATGGCTACACCTTC. Its protein product is CASSIDLQIEDYGYTF.

The CDR3 DNA sequence: TGTGCCAGCAGTTATTCGGACAGGGCGACGCAGTATTTT. Amino acid sequence: CASSYSDRATQYF. The genes are TRBV6-6 and TRBJ2-3; 8 bases are a match to TRBD1. CDR1 and CDR2 from the germline V gene are MNHNY and SVGAGI (reference sequence). With V trimmed by 3 bases and J by 9 bases, 5 bases remained unmatched. The CDR3 has 13 amino acids.

This sequence joins TRBV5-4 and TRBJ1-3, with D possibly matching TRBD1 (5 bases). Between the trimmed V and J ends, which lost 9 bases and 0 bases, there was a span of 10 bases. From germline, CDR1 is SGHNT and CDR2 YYREEE (reference sequence). This CDR3 has 13 residues. The CDR3: CATRGSSGNTIYF. Written as DNA, the CDR3 is TGTGCCACACGGGGGAGCTCTGGAAACACCATATATTTT. Filled out from reference TRBV5-4 and TRBJ1-3, the complete variable domain reads ETGVTQSPTHLIKTRGQQVTLRCSSQSGHNTVSWYQQALGQGPQFIFQYYREEENGRGNFPPRFSGLQFPNYSSELNVNALELDDSALYLCATRGSSGNTIYFGEGSWLTVV.

The chain links TRBV15 to TRBJ2-5; D not certain. The CDR3 consists of 12 residues. From germline, CDR1 is LNHNV and CDR2 YYDKDF (reference sequence). V was cut by 3 bases and J by 5 bases, with 7 bases left in between. The DNA of the CDR3 is TGTGCCACCAGCAGGGTCGGGGAGACCCAGTACTTC. Protein: CATSRVGETQYF. Full variable domain (missing parts from reference TRBV15 and TRBJ2-5): DAMVIQNPRYQVTQFGKPVTLSCSQTLNHNVMYWYQQKSSQAPKLLFHYYDKDFNNEADTPDNFQSRRPNTSFCFLDIRSPGLGDTAMYLCATSRVGETQYFGPGTRLLVL.

The chain has TRBV29-1 and TRBJ2-5; D is unresolved. Germline CDR1 and CDR2: SQVTM and ANQGSEA. V was pared by 4 bases and J by 0 bases, with 15 bases between. This CDR3 comprises 15 residues. CDR3 region: CSVVPRERYQETQYF. CDR3 nucleotide sequence: TGCAGCGTTGTTCCCCGAGAGCGCTACCAAGAGACCCAGTACTTC.

Only a few counts were recorded for this clone. The chain carries TRBV5-6 and TRBJ1-1; D remains unclear. V was pared by 3 bases and J by 6 bases, with 12 bases between. In germline, CDR1 is SGHDT, CDR2 YYEEEE. This CDR3 is 13 amino acids long. The CDR3 spells CASSSAVQSEAFF. For the CDR3, the DNA is TGTGCCAGCAGCTCGGCGGTCCAGTCTGAAGCTTTCTTT. Together with reference TRBV5-6 and TRBJ1-1, the CDR3 gives the full variable domain: DAGVTQSPTHLIKTRGQQVTLRCSPKSGHDTVSWYQQALGQGPQFIFQYYEEEERQRGNFPDRFSGHQFPNYSSELNVNALLLGDSALYLCASSSAVQSEAFFGQGTRLTVV.

This clone was found a few times. The chain employs TRBV7-2 and TRBJ2-7; no definite D call. The V end was cut by 0 bases, the J end by 6 bases, with 12 bases between. CDR1 and CDR2 from the germline V gene are SGHTA and FQGNSA. This CDR3 region has 14 residues. The CDR3 nucleotides read TGTGCCAGCAGCTTAGCGCAGTGGCAAGGCGAGCAGTACTTC. Amino acid sequence: CASSLAQWQGEQYF. Full variable domain (missing parts from reference TRBV7-2 and TRBJ2-7): GAGVSQSPSNKVTEKGKDVELRCDPISGHTALYWYRQSLGQGLEFLIYFQGNSAPDKSGLPSDRFSAERTGGSVSTLTIQRTQQEDSAVYLCASSLAQWQGEQYFGPGTRLTVT.

The gene calls are TRBV9 and TRBJ2-7; tentative D call: TRBD1 (6 bases). From germline, CDR1 is SGDLS and CDR2 YYNGEE. The CDR3 runs to 14 residues. The V gene lost 4 bases and the J gene lost 7 bases, with 18 bases spanning the gap. The CDR3 DNA sequence: TGTGCCAGCAGCATCCAAGATACAGGGTGGGAGCAGTACTTC. Translated, it gives CASSIQDTGWEQYF.

The J gene is TRBJ1-5, the V gene TRBV6-6, with a tentative D call TRBD1 (6 bases). The CDR3 length is 16 residues. CDR1 is MNHNY, CDR2 SVGAGI, per germline (reference sequence). The ends were cut back, 0 bases at V and 4 bases at J, with 13 bases in the middle. CDR3 residues: CASSYSGAGTNQPQHF. The CDR3 nucleotides are TGTGCCAGCAGTTACTCGGGGGCAGGAACGAATCAGCCCCAGCATTTT.

The CDR3 DNA reads as TGTGCCAGCAGTTTATCTGGACAGGGGTACGCTTTCTTT. Amino acids: CASSLSGQGYAFF. The rearrangement uses TRBV27 and TRBJ1-1, with 9 bases lining up with TRBD1. The germline V gene encodes CDR1 MNHEY and CDR2 SMNVEV (reference sequence). CDR3 length: 13 residues. With 0 bases clipped from V and 11 bases from J, the junction kept 4 bases outside the gene matches.